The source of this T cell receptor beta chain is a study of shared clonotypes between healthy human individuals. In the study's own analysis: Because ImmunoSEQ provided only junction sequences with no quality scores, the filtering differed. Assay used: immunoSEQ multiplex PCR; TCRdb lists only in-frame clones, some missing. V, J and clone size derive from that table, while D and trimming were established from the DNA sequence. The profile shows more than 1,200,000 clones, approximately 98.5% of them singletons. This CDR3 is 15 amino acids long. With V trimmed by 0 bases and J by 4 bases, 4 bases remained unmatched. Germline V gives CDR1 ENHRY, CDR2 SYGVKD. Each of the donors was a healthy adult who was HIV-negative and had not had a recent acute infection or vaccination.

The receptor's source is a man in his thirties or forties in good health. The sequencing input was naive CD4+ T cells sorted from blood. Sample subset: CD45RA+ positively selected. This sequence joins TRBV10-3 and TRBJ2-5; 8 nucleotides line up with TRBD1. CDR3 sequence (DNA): TGTGCCATCAGTGAGTCGACAGGGGTTGGAGAGACCCAGTACTTC. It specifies CAISESTGVGETQYF.